This entry concerns a single TCR beta chain. The CDR3 is 15 amino acids. Germline trimming cut 4 bases from V and 1 base from J; bases unmatched to any gene: 3. Germline V gene data show CDR1 as LGHDT and CDR2 as YNNKEL (reference sequence). In the original workflow: The assay estimated nucleated cells by amplifying reference gene primers. The table came from immunoSEQ multiplex PCR; TCRdb's copy has only in-frame clones and leaves some out. V and J calls and clone size are those listed in that table; D and trimming were worked out from the DNA. In the table there are approximately 180,000 clones, approximately 83% of which are singletons. This specimen comes from a study of blood T cell repertoires in COVID-19. Overall study: Spain, Italy and the United States supplied samples that represented acute and convalescent COVID-19. Sources were T cells, B-cell-depleted T cells, or PBMCs; the material itself was cDNA or gDNA.

The chain employs TRBV3-1 (or the pseudogene TRBV3-2) and TRBJ2-1; 8 bases agree with TRBD1. The specimen was peripheral blood. This receptor was obtained from a man aged 55 to 70 with acute or convalescent COVID-19. CDR3 sequence reads: CASSPDRGSYNEQFF. CDR3 sequence (DNA): TGTGCCAGCAGCCCCGACAGGGGATCCTACAATGAGCAGTTCTTC.